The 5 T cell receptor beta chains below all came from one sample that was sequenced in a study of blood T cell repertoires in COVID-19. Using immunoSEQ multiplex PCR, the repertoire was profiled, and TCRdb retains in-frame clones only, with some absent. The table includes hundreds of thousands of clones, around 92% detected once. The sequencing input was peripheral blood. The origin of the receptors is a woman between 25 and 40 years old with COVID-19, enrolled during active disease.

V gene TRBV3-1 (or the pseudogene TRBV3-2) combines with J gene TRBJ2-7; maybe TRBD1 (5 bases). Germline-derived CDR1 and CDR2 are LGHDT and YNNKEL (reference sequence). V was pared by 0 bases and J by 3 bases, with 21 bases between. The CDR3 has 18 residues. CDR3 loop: CASSQEGWSGRTNYEQYF. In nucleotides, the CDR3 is TGTGCCAGCAGCCAAGAAGGGTGGTCAGGGCGTACAAACTACGAGCAGTACTTC.

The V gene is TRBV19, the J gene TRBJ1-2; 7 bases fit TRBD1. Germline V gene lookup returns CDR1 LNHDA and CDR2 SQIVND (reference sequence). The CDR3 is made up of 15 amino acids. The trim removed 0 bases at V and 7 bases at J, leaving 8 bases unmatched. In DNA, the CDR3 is TGTGCCAGTAGTATAGATTTTGGGACAGTCCGTGGCTACACCTTC. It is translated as CASSIDFGTVRGYTF.

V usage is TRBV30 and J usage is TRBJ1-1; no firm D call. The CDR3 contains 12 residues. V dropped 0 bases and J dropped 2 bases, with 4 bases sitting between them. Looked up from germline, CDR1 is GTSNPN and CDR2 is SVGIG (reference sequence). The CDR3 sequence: CAWSVLNTEAFF. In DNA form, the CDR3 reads TGTGCCTGGAGTGTATTAAACACTGAAGCTTTCTTT.

The chain's CDR3 is CASSPRRTGGAYGYTF. The CDR3 region has the DNA TGTGCCAGTAGTCCTAGACGAACAGGGGGCGCCTATGGCTACACCTTC. The chain is built from TRBV19 and TRBJ1-2; 9 bases are a match to TRBD1. CDR3 length equals 16 residues. V was pared by 5 bases and J by 4 bases, with 11 bases of the junction left unmatched. The germline CDR1 and CDR2 sequences are LNHDA and SQIVND (reference sequence).

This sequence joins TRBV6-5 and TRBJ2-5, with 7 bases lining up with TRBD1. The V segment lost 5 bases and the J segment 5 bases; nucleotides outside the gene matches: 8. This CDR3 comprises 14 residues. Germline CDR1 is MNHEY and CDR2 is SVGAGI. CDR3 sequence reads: CASSPREGAETQYF. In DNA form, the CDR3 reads TGTGCCAGCAGTCCCCGCGAGGGGGCGGAGACCCAGTACTTC.